This T cell receptor (beta chain) is drawn from a study of blood T cell repertoires in COVID-19. Study summary: The analysed material was cDNA or gDNA that came from T cells, B-cell-depleted T cells, or PBMCs.

Clinical histories supplied by participants themselves formed the basis of cohort assignment. TCRdb's table, derived via immunoSEQ multiplex PCR, lists solely in-frame clones and lacks some. The data contain roughly 300,000 clones, around 86% of them singletons. CDR3 size: 14 residues. Germline-derived CDR1 and CDR2 are MGHRA and YSYEKL. V was pared by 5 bases and J by 3 bases, with 3 bases of the junction left unmatched. The rearrangement links TRBV4-1 to TRBJ1-1; the match to TRBD1 covers 10 bases. The origin of this receptor is a woman aged 18-29 years who had recovered from COVID-19. Sequenced: PBMCs or T cells enriched from blood (not recorded which). The CDR3 spells CASSWTGGDTEAFF. The CDR3 DNA reads as TGCGCCAGCAGCTGGACAGGGGGGGACACTGAAGCTTTCTTT.